This T cell receptor beta chain comes out of a study of T cell clonality in common variable immunodeficiency. The assay was immunoSEQ multiplex PCR, and TCRdb's table has in-frame clones only and misses some. This table holds over 30,000 clones with no singletons; the top ten claim around 4.1%. CDR1 and CDR2 (germline): LNHDA, SQIVND (reference sequence). CDR3 size: 15 residues. This clone was recorded a few times. The read terminates 3 residues ahead of where the CDR3 ends, so the germline J gene completes it. The chain combines TRBV19 with TRBJ1-2; D might be TRBD1 (5 bases). The TCR comes from a person between 18 and 75 years old in good health. What was sequenced was peripheral blood mononuclear cells. The CDR3 region is CASSQGTSGAYDYTF. Partial CDR3 DNA: TGTGCCAGTAGTCAAGGGACTAGCGGGGCCTACGAC.